This TCR beta chain was retrieved from a study of cytomegalovirus exposure and HLA in healthy donors. This clone turned up a few times. The PCR ran on 60 Vbeta and 13 Jbeta primers. Method: immunoSEQ multiplex PCR; TCRdb's copy keeps in-frame clones and lacks some. The repertoire holds about 130,000 clones, with about 80% as singletons. The clonotype was recovered from a boy aged 2 to 10 in good health and CMV-seronegative. The material sequenced was PBMCs.

The CDR3 protein is CSARQGELHEQFF. The CDR3, as DNA: TGCAGCGCTCGACAGGGCGAACTCCATGAGCAGTTCTTC. The rearrangement links TRBV29-1 to TRBJ2-1, with 7 bases aligning to TRBD1. V was pared by 7 bases and J by 8 bases, with 11 bases of the junction left unmatched. This CDR3 comprises 13 residues. The germline CDR1 and CDR2 sequences are SQVTM and ANQGSEA.